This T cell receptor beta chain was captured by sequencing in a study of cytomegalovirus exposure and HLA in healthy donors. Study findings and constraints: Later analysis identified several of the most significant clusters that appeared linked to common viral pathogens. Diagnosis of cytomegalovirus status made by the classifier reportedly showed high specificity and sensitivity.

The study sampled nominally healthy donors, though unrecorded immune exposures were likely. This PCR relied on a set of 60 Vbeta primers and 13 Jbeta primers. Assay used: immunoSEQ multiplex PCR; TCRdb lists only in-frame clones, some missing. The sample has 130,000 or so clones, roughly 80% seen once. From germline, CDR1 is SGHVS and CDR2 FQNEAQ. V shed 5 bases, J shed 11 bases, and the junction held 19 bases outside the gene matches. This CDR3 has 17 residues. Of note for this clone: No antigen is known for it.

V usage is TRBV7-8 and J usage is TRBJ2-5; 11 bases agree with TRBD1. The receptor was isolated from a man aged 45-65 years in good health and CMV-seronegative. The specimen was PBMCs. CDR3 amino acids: CASSRVPGQGAHGSQYF. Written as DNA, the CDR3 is TGTGCCAGCAGCCGAGTCCCCGGACAGGGGGCGCACGGTTCGCAGTACTTC.